The rows below give T cell receptor beta chains drawn from one sample of a study of T cell responses to AZD1222 COVID-19 vaccine. Sequenced by immunoSEQ multiplex PCR; TCRdb stores in-frame clones only, minus some. This table has about 110,000 clones, 90% to 95% appearing once. The sample here was peripheral blood, taken on day 0 of AZD1222 vaccination. The receptors were sampled from an adult in good health. The CDR3 runs from the conserved cysteine through the conserved F or W. The order of the fields is D gene, J gene, V gene, CDR3 protein. The D gene is left open where the match is weak.

>.|TRBJ1-1|TRBV28
CASSLAGHWNTEAFF
>.|TRBJ2-1|TRBV3-1/TRBV3-2
CASSTPGEGAYNEQFF
>.|TRBJ1-1|TRBV6-1
CASSEDVRGTEAFF
>TRBD2|TRBJ2-1|TRBV9
CASSVTSGEVRFF
>.|TRBJ1-1|TRBV28
CASPAAGGNTEAFF
>.|TRBJ2-2|TRBV10-2
CATWPGGHQTGELFF
>.|TRBJ1-4|TRBV12-5
CASGLVGGEKLFF
>TRBD2|TRBJ2-7|TRBV10-1
CASSDGGRGDEQYF
>.|TRBJ1-5|TRBV7-9
CASSPRGPGHQPQHF
>TRBD2|TRBJ2-1|TRBV4-1
CASSQDSGGFSYNEQFF
>.|TRBJ1-1|TRBV2
CASSKDGEITEAFF
>.|TRBJ1-6|TRBV29-1
CSAPVRRAPTYNSPLHF
>.|TRBJ1-1|TRBV6-5
CASSRRGDRSTEAFF
>.|TRBJ2-6|TRBV21-1
CASSKDGRGPGANVLTF
>.|TRBJ1-5|TRBV6-6
CATKTADSNQPQHF
>TRBD1|TRBJ1-4|TRBV7-9
CASSSPGGTNEKLFF
>.|TRBJ2-7|TRBV30
CAWRDLGAYEQYF
>.|TRBJ2-5|TRBV27
CASSLLSGTQYF
>.|TRBJ1-1|TRBV2
CASSDVGQGNTEAFF
>TRBD1|TRBJ1-5|TRBV2
CASGTVLNQPQHF
>.|TRBJ1-2|TRBV19
CASSIRGASYYGYTF
>TRBD2|TRBJ2-1|TRBV5-8
CASSTSGVAYNEQFF
>.|TRBJ2-3|TRBV5-1
CASRLAADTQYF
>.|TRBJ1-6|TRBV12-3/TRBV12-4
CASRNYPGPLHF
>.|TRBJ1-6|TRBV29-1
CSALDTGPGSPLHF
>.|TRBJ2-2|TRBV5-1
CASSLDPQLTGELFF
>.|TRBJ2-6|TRBV27
CASSPHRAGANVLTF
>.|TRBJ2-1|TRBV2
CASSENEHDNEQFF
>.|TRBJ2-7|TRBV6-5
CASSRGYEQYF
>TRBD2|TRBJ2-1|TRBV5-1
CASSEFSSAGMDLNEQFF
>.|TRBJ1-3|TRBV3-1/TRBV3-2
CASSHLRDGNTIYF
>TRBD2|TRBJ2-7|TRBV10-3
CAISAMASGSEAYEQYF
>TRBD2|TRBJ2-7|TRBV7-2
CASSFTSGGSEQYF
>.|TRBJ2-2|TRBV27
CASRPQGWFPGELFF
>TRBD2|TRBJ2-7|TRBV7-2
CASSSLAGGHEQYF
>TRBD1|TRBJ1-2|TRBV19
CASRGTGREVGYTF
>TRBD1|TRBJ2-1|TRBV11-3
CASSSQTGGLNEQFF
>TRBD1|TRBJ2-5|TRBV25-1
CASSEPGTVETQYF
>.|TRBJ1-6|TRBV10-3
CAATKDRMDSPLHF
>.|TRBJ1-2|TRBV6-5
CASSSGDYNYVYTF
>TRBD1|TRBJ2-2|TRBV5-6
CASSLWMGQVTTGELFF
>.|TRBJ1-5|TRBV27
CASSSPPGTQPQHF
>TRBD2|TRBJ2-3|TRBV6-5
CASTTSGLTDTQYF
>.|TRBJ2-1|TRBV6-5
CASSWGLSYNEQFF
>.|TRBJ2-1|TRBV11-3
CASSQTGSYNEQFF
>.|TRBJ2-1|TRBV13
CASSLSSNEQFF
>TRBD1|TRBJ1-5|TRBV27
CASSSRGTGGNQPQHF
>.|TRBJ2-7|TRBV5-5
CASSLANRQLTYEQYF
>.|TRBJ1-2|TRBV7-2
CASSLALGTSYGYTF
>.|TRBJ1-4|TRBV30
CAWSRGEEKLFF
>.|TRBJ1-2|TRBV27
CASSIRVGYGYTF
>.|TRBJ2-1|TRBV27
CASSLGGSYNEQFF
>TRBD1|TRBJ1-2|TRBV2
CASSRTGGYTF
>.|TRBJ1-1|TRBV30
CAWSEGRSANTEAFF
>TRBD1|TRBJ1-5|TRBV3-1/TRBV3-2
CASSNRGGNQPQHF